This T cell receptor beta chain appears in the sequencing data of a study of blood T cell repertoires in COVID-19. On the study more broadly: Specimens from acute and convalescent COVID-19 originated in the United States, Italy and Spain. PBMCs, B-cell-depleted T cells, or T cells were the source of the cDNA or gDNA that made up the material.

Using immunoSEQ multiplex PCR, the repertoire was profiled, and TCRdb retains in-frame clones only, with some absent. The table records 250,000 to 300,000 clones, about 89% of them present only once. Looked up from germline, CDR1 is LNHDA and CDR2 is SQIVND (reference sequence). Trimming stripped 5 bases from V and 5 bases from J, with 13 bases between. The length of the CDR3 is 14 residues. The rearrangement links TRBV19 to TRBJ1-5; the D gene is possibly TRBD1 (5 bases). The sequenced material came from peripheral blood. The clonotype comes from a man aged 35-49 years with acute or convalescent COVID-19. In DNA form, the CDR3 reads TGTGCCAGTAGTCAAAGGACAAGGGATCAGCCCCAGCATTTT. Translation gives CASSQRTRDQPQHF.